These 26 T cell receptor beta chains came from one sample sequenced in a study of T-cell reconstitution after alpha-beta-depleted transplantation in children. Unique molecular identifiers were incorporated during preparation of the TCRbeta library. TCRdb processed the PCR reads anew with MiXCR; each CDR3 protein has one entry. The sample lists 490,000 or so distinct CDR3 sequences; around an eighth were seen once. The sample in question was PBMCs from the stem cell graft donor, obtained from the stem cell graft. The receptors were gathered from a human donor who donated a stem cell graft to a child with combined immunodeficiency.

The chain recombines TRBV20-1 with TRBJ1-2, with TRBD1 matching over 9 bases. Germline values: CDR1 DFQATT, CDR2 SNEGSKA (reference sequence). Trimming removed 3 bases from V and 7 bases from J; junction bases left unmatched: 6. This CDR3 is 13 amino acids long. As DNA, the CDR3 is TGCAGTGCTAGCCGGACAGGGGCCCGTGGCTACACCTTC. Residues: CSASRTGARGYTF.

The rearrangement links TRBV20-1 to TRBJ2-7; 7 positions agree with TRBD1. The CDR3 extends over 13 amino acids. Germline CDR1 DFQATT, CDR2 SNEGSKA (reference sequence). V trimming: 3 bases; J trimming: 2 bases; junction bases outside the gene matches: 4. The CDR3 DNA is TGCAGTGCTAGCGGCCAGGGGGCCTACGAGCAGTACTTC. Its translation is CSASGQGAYEQYF.

This clonotype was counted only a few times. V is TRBV5-1 and J is TRBJ2-3; 9 bases line up with TRBD2. Germline-derived CDR1 and CDR2 are SGHRS and YFSETQ. The CDR3 is made up of 16 amino acids. The J segment lost 2 bases and the V segment lost 0 bases, leaving 4 bases of the junction unmatched. The CDR3 region is CASSLGSGGSTDTQYF. The CDR3 region has the DNA TGCGCCAGCAGCTTGGGGAGCGGGGGGTCCACAGATACGCAGTATTTT.

This clonotype has more than one count but fewer than ten. The V and J genes are TRBV29-1 and TRBJ2-5; TRBD2 might be the D (6 bases). Trimming took off 3 bases at V and 5 bases at J, with 19 bases between the two ends. The germline gives CDR1 SQVTM, CDR2 ANQGSEA. The CDR3 loop spans 15 amino acids. The CDR3 DNA follows: TGCAGCGTTGACTCGGGACTGCCGCCTATGGAGACCCAGTACTTC. Translation gives CSVDSGLPPMETQYF.

This clonotype was observed at least ten times. This chain uses TRBV5-5 with TRBJ2-3; no definite D call. This CDR3 comprises 15 residues. CDR1 and CDR2 from the germline V gene are SGHKS and YYEKEE (reference sequence). Trimming pared 6 bases from V and 4 bases from J, leaving 18 bases between. The CDR3: CASTPIITMPDTQYF. CDR3 in DNA: TGTGCCAGCACCCCGATCATTACGATGCCAGATACGCAGTATTTT.

The J gene is TRBJ2-2, the V gene TRBV7-8; D uncertain. Germline V lookup: CDR1 SGHVS, CDR2 FQNEAQ. V lost 0 bases and J 6 bases, leaving 17 bases between the germline ends. The CDR3 consists of 17 residues. The CDR3 nucleotides read TGTGCCAGCAGCTTAGCGATTGGTAGAACTTGGTCCGGGGAGCTGTTTTTT. Residues: CASSLAIGRTWSGELFF.

This clonotype was counted only a few times. J is TRBJ2-2 and V is TRBV5-5; tentative D call: TRBD2 (5 bases). This CDR3 comprises 15 residues. CDR1 is SGHKS and CDR2 is YYEKEE in the germline V gene (reference sequence). Trimming pared 4 bases from V and 1 base from J, leaving 11 bases between. CDR3 loop: CASSPASGNTGELFF. CDR3 nucleotides: TGTGCCAGCAGCCCGGCGAGCGGGAACACCGGGGAGCTGTTTTTT.

The chain has TRBV5-1 and TRBJ2-5; D ambiguous. The CDR3 runs 14 residues. CDR1 and CDR2 from the germline V gene are SGHRS and YFSETQ. The V and J ends lost 2 bases and 5 bases respectively, with 13 bases between them. As DNA, the CDR3 is TGCGCCAGCAGCTTCGCACAGCCCTCGGAGACCCAGTACTTC. Its protein is CASSFAQPSETQYF. Complete variable domain (other parts from reference TRBV5-1 and TRBJ2-5): KAGVTQTPRYLIKTRGQQVTLSCSPISGHRSVSWYQQTPGQGLQFLFEYFSETQRNKGNFPGRFSGRQFSNSRSEMNVSTLELGDSALYLCASSFAQPSETQYFGPGTRLLVL.

In this sample, this clonotype turned up a few times. This chain joins TRBV27 and TRBJ2-1, with 11 bases lining up with TRBD2. CDR1 is MNHEY and CDR2 is SMNVEV in the germline V gene (reference sequence). V lost 2 bases, J lost 4 bases, and 4 bases stayed unmatched. This CDR3 region has 16 residues. For the CDR3, the DNA is TGTGCCAGCAGTTTAACTAGCGGGAGTCGGTACAATGAGCAGTTCTTC. The encoded protein is CASSLTSGSRYNEQFF.

The table lists this clonotype with a few counts. This rearrangement joins TRBV6-2 or TRBV6-3 to TRBJ2-2; D unclear. This CDR3 region has 13 residues. Trimming took 8 bases from V and 5 from J, leaving 12 bases between them. The germline CDR1 and CDR2 sequences are MNHEY and SVGEGT. The CDR3 loop is CASARVRTGELFF. CDR3 DNA sequence: TGTGCCAGCGCCCGGGTTCGGACCGGGGAGCTGTTTTTT.

At least ten counts were recorded for this clonotype. The chain combines TRBV6-5 with TRBJ1-1, with unresolved D. This CDR3 is built from 12 residues. Germline CDR1 reads MNHEY; CDR2 reads SVGAGI. V lost 8 bases, J lost 1 base, and 8 bases lay in between. This CDR3 is CASGRRNTEAFF. For the CDR3, the DNA is TGTGCCAGCGGTCGTCGGAACACTGAAGCTTTCTTT.

This clonotype was observed a handful of times. The V gene is TRBV3-1, the J gene TRBJ2-2, with 9 bases aligning to TRBD1. V was pared by 6 bases and J by 5 bases, with 7 bases of the junction left unmatched. CDR3 length: 15 amino acids. Germline assignment: CDR1 LGHDT and CDR2 YNNKEL (reference sequence). CDR3 sequence reads: CASRLRDRATGELFF. The CDR3 nucleotides read TGTGCCAGCAGACTCCGGGACAGGGCGACCGGGGAGCTGTTTTTT.

This clonotype was counted at least ten times. This chain uses TRBV10-3 with TRBJ2-3, with 7 bases that match TRBD1. CDR1 is ENHRY and CDR2 is SYGVKD in the germline V gene. The V and J ends lost 9 bases and 1 base, in that order; junction bases with no gene match: 4. There are 13 residues in the CDR3. The CDR3 coding sequence is TGTGCCATTGACGACAGGGGCACAGATACGCAGTATTTT. As protein: CAIDDRGTDTQYF.

This clonotype was seen many times. V usage is TRBV12-3 or TRBV12-4 and J usage is TRBJ2-7; a weak D match, TRBD1 (5 bases). Between the trimmed V and J ends, which lost 6 bases and 5 bases, there was a span of 14 bases. There are 13 residues in the CDR3. The CDR3 loop is CASSYSGAHEQYF. CDR3 coding DNA: TGTGCCAGCAGCTATTCTGGGGCCCACGAGCAGTACTTC.

This clonotype was seen ten or more times. The CDR3 nucleotides read TGCGCCAGCAGCGAGCCGGGCTACAATGAGCAGTTCTTC. Translation gives CASSEPGYNEQFF. The rearrangement joins TRBV5-1 to TRBJ2-1; D gene uncertain. The germline CDR1 and CDR2 sequences are SGHRS and YFSETQ. V lost 4 bases and J lost 3, with 8 bases in between. This CDR3 has 13 residues.

The rearrangement uses TRBV20-1 and TRBJ1-2; 9 nucleotides agree with TRBD1. V shed 6 bases, J shed 8 bases, and the junction held 13 bases outside the gene matches. Germline values: CDR1 DFQATT, CDR2 SNEGSKA (reference sequence). The CDR3 totals 14 residues. CDR3 region: CSAVRDRDLGGYTF. The CDR3 DNA reads as TGCAGTGCCGTCCGGGACAGGGACCTTGGGGGCTACACCTTC.

This chain links TRBV5-1 with TRBJ2-7; D is perhaps TRBD1 or TRBD2 (5 bases each). Germline loops: CDR1 SGHRS, CDR2 YFSETQ. This CDR3 is built from 14 residues. V was pared by 3 bases and J by 2 bases, with 12 bases between. CDR3 protein: CASSWDAGTYEQYF. CDR3 sequence (DNA): TGCGCCAGCAGCTGGGACGCCGGGACCTACGAGCAGTACTTC.

This clonotype was detected a few times. J is TRBJ2-3 and V is TRBV18, with D possibly matching TRBD2 (6 bases). Germline CDR1 reads KGHSH; CDR2 reads LQKENI. The CDR3 runs 15 residues. With 3 bases removed from V and 0 bases from J, the gap between germline ends came to 10 bases. The CDR3 region has the DNA TGTGCCAGCTCACCGACCCGGGAGAGCACAGATACGCAGTATTTT. Its translation is CASSPTRESTDTQYF.

This clonotype came up many times. CDR3 sequence: CASTLTGTGAYEQYF. The CDR3 nucleotides read TGCGCCAGCACCCTAACCGGGACAGGGGCCTACGAGCAGTACTTC. The chain couples TRBV5-1 to TRBJ2-7; TRBD1 agrees at 10 bases. This CDR3 has 15 amino acids. The junction had 8 bases not matched to a gene; V was cut back by 6 bases and J by 2 bases. The germline V gene encodes CDR1 SGHRS and CDR2 YFSETQ.

This clonotype has just one count. The CDR3 DNA follows: TGCAGTGCTAGGAGGCTGACTAGCACAGATACGCAGTATTTT. It specifies CSARRLTSTDTQYF. The chain has TRBV20-1 and TRBJ2-3; D gene ambiguous. Germline V gives CDR1 DFQATT, CDR2 SNEGSKA (reference sequence). V lost 3 bases to trimming and J lost 0 bases, with 10 bases between them. The CDR3 is made up of 14 amino acids.

A few counts support this clonotype. The V and J genes are TRBV7-9 and TRBJ1-4; 11 bases map to TRBD1. Per the germline V gene, CDR1 is SEHNR and CDR2 is FQNEAQ (reference sequence). CDR3 size: 17 residues. The V gene end was trimmed by 3 bases and the J gene end by 0 bases; junction bases not matched to a gene: 3. CDR3 amino acids: CASSLAGQGATNEKLFF. Here the CDR3 DNA reads TGTGCCAGCAGCTTGGCGGGACAGGGGGCAACTAATGAAAAACTGTTTTTT. The full variable domain, rest sourced from reference TRBV7-9 and TRBJ1-4, is DTGVSQNPRHKITKRGQNVTFRCDPISEHNRLYWYRQTLGQGPEFLTYFQNEAQLEKSRLLSDRFSAERPKGSFSTLEIQRTEQGDSAMYLCASSLAGQGATNEKLFFGSGTQLSVL.

This clonotype was found many times. This rearrangement joins TRBV5-6 to TRBJ2-7, with 8 bases fitting TRBD1. CDR1 and CDR2 (germline): SGHDT, YYEEEE. There are 15 residues in the CDR3. Losses at the gene ends were 0 bases for V and 3 bases for J; bases not matched to a gene: 5. The CDR3 region has the DNA TGTGCCAGCAGCTTGGACACAGGGGGTTACTACGAGCAGTACTTC. Amino acids: CASSLDTGGYYEQYF. Combining the CDR3 with reference TRBV5-6 and TRBJ2-7 gives the whole variable domain DAGVTQSPTHLIKTRGQQVTLRCSPKSGHDTVSWYQQALGQGPQFIFQYYEEEERQRGNFPDRFSGHQFPNYSSELNVNALLLGDSALYLCASSLDTGGYYEQYFGPGTRLTVT.

This clonotype has more than one count but fewer than ten. This chain links TRBV20-1 with TRBJ2-3, with D perhaps matching TRBD2 (6 bases). The CDR3 consists of 16 residues. V shed 0 bases and J shed 2 bases, with 15 bases lying between them. Germline loops: CDR1 DFQATT, CDR2 SNEGSKA (reference sequence). CDR3 protein: CSARDSRGMVTDTQYF. CDR3 coding DNA: TGCAGTGCTAGAGATTCACGGGGGATGGTCACAGATACGCAGTATTTT.

In its sample, this clonotype was seen a few times. The rearrangement joins TRBV29-1 to TRBJ2-7; D gene unclear. Trimming cost V 4 bases and J 9 bases, with 13 bases left between them. The CDR3 covers 11 residues. CDR1 is SQVTM and CDR2 is ANQGSEA in the germline V gene. The CDR3 loop is CSVARGNGQYF. The CDR3 DNA sequence: TGCAGCGTTGCGCGTGGGAACGGGCAGTACTTC.

This clonotype has just a few counts. The chain joins TRBV27 to TRBJ2-1, with 9 bases fitting TRBD2. The CDR3 is 19 residues long. Germline values: CDR1 MNHEY, CDR2 SMNVEV (reference sequence). V shed 4 bases and J 2 bases; nucleotides not matched to a gene: 15. The CDR3 sequence is CASSSLGLAGPVTYNEQFF. CDR3 DNA: TGTGCCAGCAGTTCTTTAGGGCTAGCGGGACCCGTGACCTACAATGAGCAGTTCTTC.

This sequence joins TRBV6-5 and TRBJ1-2; the match to TRBD1 covers 8 bases. With V trimmed by 4 bases and J by 8 bases, 9 bases remained unmatched. Germline values: CDR1 MNHEY, CDR2 SVGAGI. The CDR3 covers 14 residues. CDR3 sequence: CASSSTDRVGGYTF. The CDR3 DNA sequence: TGTGCCAGCAGTTCCACGGACAGGGTGGGAGGCTACACCTTC.